The 20 T cell receptor beta chains in this list originate from one sample, sequenced in a study of T cell repertoires in cytomegalovirus infection. No antigen has been assigned to these receptors. TCRdb passed the reads through MiXCR, listing each CDR3 protein once. The top ten hold about 20% of the sample, which has approximately 730,000 distinct CDR3 sequences, about 33% seen once. The sequencing here drew on cultured PBMCs, taken from culture after CMV antigen stimulation. The source of these receptors is a human donor in good health (CMV status not recorded). Some clones in this sample may be carry-over from other donors' samples.

The chain has TRBV5-1 and TRBJ2-3; D is unresolved. Germline assignment: CDR1 SGHRS and CDR2 YFSETQ. The CDR3 is 14 amino acids. Trimming took off 5 bases at V and 1 base at J, with 11 bases between the two ends. The CDR3 nucleotides are TGCGCCAGCAGGGCCACTCTCGGCACAGATACGCAGTATTTT. This encodes CASRATLGTDTQYF.

This sequence joins TRBV12-3 or TRBV12-4 and TRBJ1-2, with a possible D match to TRBD1 (6 bases). The V end lost 7 bases, the J end lost 3 bases, and 15 bases lay between the germline ends. The CDR3 covers 14 residues. The CDR3: CASTKQGKDYGYTF. In DNA form, the CDR3 reads TGTGCCAGCACTAAACAGGGAAAGGACTATGGCTACACCTTC.

In its sample, this clonotype was seen a few times. V and J are TRBV6-1 and TRBJ2-4; D remains ambiguous. Germline CDR1 reads MNHNS; CDR2 reads SASEGT. The V end lost 1 base, the J end lost 12 bases, and 10 bases lay between the germline ends. The CDR3 covers 12 residues. CDR3 coding DNA: TGTGCCAGCAGTGAAGTAGAGACGGGTCAGTACTTC. Its protein product is CASSEVETGQYF.

This sequence joins TRBV30 and TRBJ2-1, with 8 positions matching TRBD2. CDR3 size: 14 residues. Germline lookup yields CDR1 GTSNPN and CDR2 SVGIG (reference sequence). J gave up 10 bases and V 4 bases, and 12 bases lay outside the gene matches. This chain's CDR3 is CAWNEAGGHGEQFF. The CDR3, as DNA: TGTGCCTGGAATGAGGCGGGAGGTCATGGAGAGCAGTTCTTC.

There are a few counts of this clonotype. The genes are TRBV11-3 and TRBJ2-1; 9 bases are shared with TRBD1. V shed 5 bases, J shed 7 bases, and the junction held 9 bases outside the gene matches. Germline V gene data show CDR1 as SGHNT and CDR2 as YENEEA. The CDR3 totals 15 residues. Written as DNA, the CDR3 is TGTGCCAGCAGCCAGACGGGACAGGGTTCAAATGAGCAGTTCTTC. Protein: CASSQTGQGSNEQFF.

This chain links TRBV5-4 with TRBJ2-7; D unresolved. Germline values: CDR1 SGHNT, CDR2 YYREEE (reference sequence). The V and J ends lost 0 bases and 0 bases respectively, with 13 bases between them. CDR3 size: 16 residues. CDR3 DNA sequence: TGTGCCAGCAGCTTGGCCCTGACCTCGGGCTCCTACGAGCAGTACTTC. This translates into CASSLALTSGSYEQYF.

This clonotype has more than one count but fewer than ten. The V call is TRBV7-2, the J call TRBJ2-2; TRBD2 aligns across 12 bases. The germline V gene has CDR1 SGHTA and CDR2 FQGNSA. The CDR3 is 17 residues long. The J segment lost 7 bases and the V segment lost 5 bases, leaving 11 bases of the junction unmatched. The CDR3 DNA is TGTGCCAGCAGCATACGCCTAGCGGGAGGGCTTAACGGGGAGCTGTTTTTT. Its translation: CASSIRLAGGLNGELFF.

The J gene is TRBJ2-2, the V gene TRBV5-1; TRBD2 matches 10 bases. The CDR3 spans 15 residues. The J segment lost 0 bases and the V segment lost 5 bases, leaving 1 base of the junction unmatched. From germline, CDR1 is SGHRS and CDR2 YFSETQ. The CDR3 nucleotides are TGCGCCAGCAGTAGCGGGGGGTCGAACACCGGGGAGCTGTTTTTT. Protein: CASSSGGSNTGELFF.

This clonotype was found a few times. J is TRBJ1-4 and V is TRBV7-6; TRBD1 matches 7 bases. Germline V gene data show CDR1 as SGHVS and CDR2 as FNYEAQ. The ends lost 6 bases at V and 8 bases at J; junction bases unmatched: 6. CDR3 size: 13 residues. As DNA, the CDR3 is TGTGCCAGCAGACAGGGGATGGGGGAAAAACTGTTTTTT. It codes for CASRQGMGEKLFF.

Details on this clonotype: Germline is not matched at one junction end, which may reflect a read error. This chain uses TRBV11-2 with TRBJ1-1; D might be TRBD1 (6 bases). The CDR3 contains 13 residues. The germline CDR1 and CDR2 sequences are SGHAT and FQNNGV. The DNA of the CDR3 is TGTGCCAGCAGCTTAGGACAGGCCGCGATTGTTCTCTTT. This encodes CASSLGQAAIVLF. Supplemented by reference TRBV11-2 and TRBJ1-1, the full variable domain reads EAGVAQSPRYKIIEKRQSVAFWCNPISGHATLYWYQQILGQGPKLLIQFQNNGVVDDSQLPKDRFSAERLKGVDSTLKIQPAKLEDSAVYLCASSLGQAAIVLFGQGTRLTVV.

This clonotype appeared a few times. V is TRBV11-2 and J is TRBJ2-3; 10 nucleotides align to TRBD2. CDR1 is SGHAT, CDR2 FQNNGV, per germline. This CDR3 spans 16 amino acids. V lost 5 bases to trimming and J lost 1 base; unmatched junction nucleotides: 6. This CDR3 is CASSPTGTSGTDTQYF. DNA of the CDR3: TGTGCCAGCAGCCCAACCGGGACTAGCGGCACAGATACGCAGTATTTT.

The chain joins TRBV6-7 to TRBJ1-5, with D perhaps matching TRBD1 (6 bases). TRBV6-7 is given ORF status, its function remaining uncertain. V lost 2 bases, J lost 0 bases, and 11 bases lay in between. The CDR3 is made up of 16 amino acids. The DNA of the CDR3 is TGTGCCAGCAGTTACACTGGGGGACATAGCAATCAGCCCCAGCATTTT. Its translation is CASSYTGGHSNQPQHF.

The chain carries TRBV20-1 and TRBJ2-7; 7 nucleotides align to TRBD2. Per the germline V gene, CDR1 is DFQATT and CDR2 is SNEGSKA (reference sequence). The CDR3 has 11 amino acids. CDR3 loop: CSGGGGYEQYF. CDR3 DNA: TGCAGCGGAGGCGGGGGCTACGAGCAGTACTTC.

This chain joins TRBV19 and TRBJ2-7, with D hard to call. Trimming shortened V by 2 bases and J by 6 bases, and 14 bases separated the two germline ends. The CDR3 runs 14 residues. Germline assignment: CDR1 LNHDA and CDR2 SQIVND (reference sequence). The CDR3: CASSISLSYREQYF. CDR3 in DNA: TGTGCCAGTAGTATATCCCTCTCGTATCGCGAGCAGTACTTC.

The chain is built from TRBV4-1 and TRBJ2-3; 7 nucleotides agree with TRBD1. The V gene's germline CDR1 is MGHRA and CDR2 YSYEKL. The CDR3 runs 16 residues. The V segment lost 3 bases and the J segment 1 base; nucleotides outside the gene matches: 7. Here the CDR3 reads CASSQPQGSGTDTQYF. The CDR3 coding sequence is TGCGCCAGCAGCCAGCCACAGGGGAGTGGCACAGATACGCAGTATTTT.

With regard to this clonotype: The junction and the germline gene differ at one end; a read error may be behind it. This chain joins TRBV6-6 and TRBJ1-1; 7 bases match TRBD1. Germline CDR1 is MNHNY and CDR2 is SVGAGI (reference sequence). CDR3 size: 15 residues. In DNA form, the CDR3 reads TGTGCCAGCAGTTACTCGACAGGGCTGAAGACTGAAGCTTTCTTT. Amino acid sequence: CASSYSTGLKTEAFF.

The chain joins TRBV6-1 to TRBJ2-3; a possible D gene is TRBD2 (6 bases). V was shortened by 5 bases and J by 2 bases, with 17 bases between the two germline ends. This CDR3 comprises 16 residues. Germline V gives CDR1 MNHNS, CDR2 SASEGT. The CDR3 DNA sequence: TGTGCCAGCAGTCCCCATGGGCAGCGGGTCACAGATACGCAGTATTTT. This codes for CASSPHGQRVTDTQYF.

The chain is built from TRBV4-1 and TRBJ2-7; possibly TRBD1 for D (6 bases). The CDR3 covers 15 residues. The germline V gene encodes CDR1 MGHRA and CDR2 YSYEKL. V was trimmed by 2 bases and J by 9 bases, leaving 20 bases between them. The CDR3 is CASSQTPGTNDRQYF. CDR3 nucleotides: TGCGCCAGCAGCCAAACCCCGGGGACAAACGATCGGCAGTACTTC.

The chain joins TRBV10-3 to TRBJ2-3; 9 bases align to TRBD1. This CDR3 has 17 residues. Looked up from germline, CDR1 is ENHRY and CDR2 is SYGVKD. The V segment lost 0 bases and the J segment 2 bases; nucleotides outside the gene matches: 6. For the CDR3, the DNA is TGTGCCATCAGTGAGTCCGCCGGGACAGGGATCACAGATACGCAGTATTTT. Protein product: CAISESAGTGITDTQYF.

This clonotype has ten or more counts. The chain employs TRBV7-6 and TRBJ2-3; D call uncertain. Germline V gene sequence: CDR1 SGHVS, CDR2 FNYEAQ. The CDR3 is 14 amino acids. V was trimmed by 1 base and J by 3 bases, leaving 8 bases between them. The chain's CDR3 is CASSLVSPTDTQYF. The CDR3 DNA reads TGTGCCAGCAGCTTAGTTTCGCCAACAGATACGCAGTATTTT.